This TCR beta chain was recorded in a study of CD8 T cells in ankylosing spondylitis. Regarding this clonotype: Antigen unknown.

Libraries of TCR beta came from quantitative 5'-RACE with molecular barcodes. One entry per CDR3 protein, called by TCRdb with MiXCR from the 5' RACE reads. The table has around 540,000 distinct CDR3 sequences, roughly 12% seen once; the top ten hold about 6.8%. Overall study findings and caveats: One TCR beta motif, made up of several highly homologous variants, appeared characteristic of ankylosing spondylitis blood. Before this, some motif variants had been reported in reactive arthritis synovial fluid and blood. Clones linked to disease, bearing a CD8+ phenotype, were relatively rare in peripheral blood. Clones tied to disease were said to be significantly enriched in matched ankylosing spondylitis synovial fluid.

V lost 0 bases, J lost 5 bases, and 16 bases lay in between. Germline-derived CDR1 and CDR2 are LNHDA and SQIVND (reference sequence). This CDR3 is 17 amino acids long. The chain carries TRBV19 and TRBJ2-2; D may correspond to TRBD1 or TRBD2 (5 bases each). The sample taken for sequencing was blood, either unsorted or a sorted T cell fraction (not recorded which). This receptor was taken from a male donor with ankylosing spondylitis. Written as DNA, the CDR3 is TGTGCCAGTAGTATAGATCTGGCCGGGGCTGGGACCGGGGAGCTGTTTTTT. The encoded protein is CASSIDLAGAGTGELFF.